The TCR beta chain described here comes from a study of OX40 agonist ivuxolimab in advanced cancers. Overall study: Three patients, one with hepatocellular carcinoma and two with cutaneous melanoma, achieved partial responses.

The germline V gene encodes CDR1 SEHNR and CDR2 FQNEAQ (reference sequence). CDR3 length: 11 amino acids. Between the trimmed V and J ends, which lost 4 bases and 2 bases, there was a span of 3 bases. The data were produced by immunoSEQ multiplex PCR, yet TCRdb's version contains in-frame clones alone and is incomplete. The table shows 60,000 to 65,000 clones, with approximately 90% occurring only once. The chain links TRBV7-9 to TRBJ2-7, with D hard to call. This specimen was CD4+ or CD8+ T cells sorted from blood, taken in a trial of the OX40 agonist ivuxolimab. The source of this sequence is an adult with an advanced solid tumor such as melanoma, head and neck, liver or kidney cancer. CDR3 residues: CASSSAYEQYF. In nucleotides, the CDR3 is TGTGCCAGCAGCTCCGCCTACGAGCAGTACTTC.